This passage covers 5 T cell receptor beta chains from one sample sequenced in a study of T cells after yellow fever vaccination. TCRdb processed the 5' RACE reads anew with MiXCR; each CDR3 protein has one entry. The table has under 300,000 distinct CDR3 sequences, 10% to 15% seen once. The sample was CD4+ T cells sorted from PBMCs, taken 45 days after the yellow fever booster vaccination. Source of these receptors: a man aged 25 to 40 who received the YFV17D yellow fever vaccine.

The genes are TRBV20-1 and TRBJ2-5; D uncertain. Germline CDR1 reads DFQATT; CDR2 reads SNEGSKA (reference sequence). Deletions cut 0 bases from V and 1 base from J, with 15 bases between. There are 16 residues in the CDR3. CDR3 coding DNA: TGCAGTGCTAGAGATCCGGGCCGGGTCGGCCAAGAGACCCAGTACTTC. This gives the protein CSARDPGRVGQETQYF.

This clonotype has just a few counts. This chain connects TRBV24-1 to TRBJ2-5, with 10 bases fitting TRBD1. The CDR3 is made up of 15 amino acids. Germline V CDR1 and CDR2: KGHDR, SFDVKD. With V trimmed by 4 bases and J by 4 bases, 5 bases remained unmatched. The CDR3 sequence: CATSDTRTGGETQYF. CDR3 sequence (DNA): TGTGCCACCAGTGACACTCGGACAGGGGGAGAGACCCAGTACTTC.

The V call is TRBV11-2, the J call TRBJ2-1; D remains ambiguous. The CDR3 sequence is 15 residues long. V lost 5 bases to trimming and J lost 2 bases, with 13 bases between them. Looked up from germline, CDR1 is SGHAT and CDR2 is FQNNGV. CDR3 sequence reads: CASSEYGRAYNEQFF. The CDR3 DNA reads TGTGCCAGCAGCGAATATGGACGAGCCTACAATGAGCAGTTCTTC.

This sequence joins TRBV7-7 and TRBJ2-1; D may be TRBD2 (6 bases). Germline CDR1 is SSHAT and CDR2 is FNYEAQ (reference sequence). This CDR3 is built from 14 residues. The V end was cut by 6 bases, the J end by 6 bases, with 15 bases between. For the CDR3, the DNA is TGTGCCAGCAGTTCGGAGGGCGGTTTCAATGAGCAGTTCTTC. It yields the protein CASSSEGGFNEQFF.

This clonotype was seen repeatedly, ten times or more. The chain is built from TRBV20-1 and TRBJ2-3; 8 positions match TRBD1. The ends lost 5 bases at V and 4 bases at J; junction bases unmatched: 11. The CDR3 sequence is 15 residues long. Looked up from germline, CDR1 is DFQATT and CDR2 is SNEGSKA (reference sequence). CDR3 DNA sequence: TGCAGTGCTCAGGGGGCTAGCCACAGGCCAGATACGCAGTATTTT. It codes for CSAQGASHRPDTQYF.